Shown below are 18 T cell receptor beta chains from a single sample sequenced in a study of blood T cell repertoires in COVID-19. TCRdb's copy holds only in-frame clones and misses some; the assay was immunoSEQ multiplex PCR. The sample gives tens of thousands of clones, around 90% of which show up once; approximately 9.7% is in the top ten. The sequenced material came from peripheral blood. The receptors were sampled from a human donor in a cohort sampled during active COVID-19.

The J gene is TRBJ2-5, the V gene TRBV6-5, with D perhaps matching TRBD1 (5 bases). The CDR3 length is 13 residues. Germline loops: CDR1 MNHEY, CDR2 SVGAGI. Trimming pared 5 bases from V and 2 bases from J, leaving 9 bases between. The CDR3 sequence: CASSPDSQETQYF. In nucleotides, the CDR3 is TGTGCCAGCAGTCCTGACAGTCAAGAGACCCAGTACTTC.

This chain links TRBV5-4 with TRBJ2-2, with D possibly being TRBD1 (6 bases). CDR1 is SGHNT, CDR2 YYREEE, per germline (reference sequence). The germline V and J ends were trimmed by 4 bases and 7 bases, with 14 bases remaining between them. This CDR3 spans 14 amino acids. CDR3: CASSLTRGFGELFF. The CDR3 bases are TGTGCCAGCAGCCTTACCAGGGGTTTCGGGGAGCTGTTTTTT.

The rearrangement uses TRBV4-1 and TRBJ2-5, with TRBD2 matching 8 bases. Germline trimming cut 3 bases from V and 5 bases from J; bases unmatched to any gene: 8. The germline CDR1 and CDR2 sequences are MGHRA and YSYEKL. CDR3 length: 15 residues. Written as DNA, the CDR3 is TGCGCCAGCAGCCAGGGACTAGGGGCCGGGGAGACCCAGTACTTC. Its translation: CASSQGLGAGETQYF.

CDR3 in DNA: TGTGCCAGTAGATGGGGAGGATTAGGGGACTATGGCTACACCTTC. Translation: CASRWGGLGDYGYTF. V is TRBV19 and J is TRBJ1-2, with D perhaps matching TRBD1 (5 bases). Trimming removed 6 bases from V and 3 bases from J, with 17 bases in between. CDR1 LNHDA and CDR2 SQIVND come from the germline V gene (reference sequence). This CDR3 spans 15 amino acids.

The J gene is TRBJ1-5, the V gene TRBV25-1; D unresolved. Per the germline V gene, CDR1 is MGHDK and CDR2 is SYGVNS. The CDR3 is 13 amino acids. Deletions cut 4 bases from V and 5 bases from J, with 9 bases between. CDR3 in DNA: TGTGCCAGCAGTGGAACAGTAGATCAGCCCCAGCATTTT. Translating it yields CASSGTVDQPQHF.

Note on this clone: Mismatch with germline at one junction end may stem from a read error. The chain carries TRBV5-5 and TRBJ1-5, with D unresolved. Germline V gene sequence: CDR1 SGHKS, CDR2 YYEKEE (reference sequence). The CDR3 consists of 15 residues. The DNA for the CDR3 is TGTGCCGGCAGCTTCCGGCTGACACCGGATCGGCCCCAGCATTTT. This sequence encodes CAGSFRLTPDRPQHF.

This clone is a singleton in its sample. The chain links TRBV7-2 to TRBJ1-2; D is ambiguous. The V gene's germline CDR1 is SGHTA and CDR2 FQGNSA. Trimming left V 5 bases short and J 6 bases short, with 16 bases between. The CDR3 is 14 residues long. CDR3 region: CASSPRTGRDGYTF. CDR3 sequence (DNA): TGTGCCAGCAGCCCACGAACCGGCCGGGATGGCTACACCTTC.

This clone was observed a handful of times. The gene calls are TRBV19 and TRBJ2-7, with 9 bases matching TRBD1. The CDR3 extends over 12 amino acids. Germline V gives CDR1 LNHDA, CDR2 SQIVND (reference sequence). V was clipped by 8 bases and J by 4 bases; unmatched bases: 3. CDR3 nucleotides: TGTGCCAGTGGACAGGGGTGGTACGAGCAGTACTTC. Amino acid sequence: CASGQGWYEQYF.

This sequence joins TRBV7-2 and TRBJ1-2; 10 bases match TRBD1. Germline CDR1 is SGHTA and CDR2 is FQGNSA. The CDR3 contains 14 residues. Trimming cost V 5 bases and J 7 bases; bases outside gene matches: 7. CDR3 residues: CASSQGQGWGGYTF. CDR3 DNA: TGTGCCAGCAGCCAGGGACAGGGGTGGGGTGGCTACACCTTC.

This chain connects TRBV29-1 to TRBJ1-1, with 7 bases identical to TRBD1. The CDR3 loop spans 16 amino acids. Germline CDR1 SQVTM, CDR2 ANQGSEA. Losses at the gene ends were 5 bases for V and 1 base for J; bases not matched to a gene: 13. CDR3 sequence (DNA): TGCAGCGTTAAAAACTCCGGGACAGAAGAGAACACTGAAGCTTTCTTT. Its translation is CSVKNSGTEENTEAFF.

V gene TRBV5-1 combines with J gene TRBJ2-1; D gene unclear. This CDR3 contains 12 residues. Per germline, CDR1 SGHRS and CDR2 YFSETQ. V lost 0 bases and J 5 bases, leaving 3 bases between the germline ends. CDR3 region: CASSLGDNEQFF. The CDR3 nucleotides read TGCGCCAGCAGCTTGGGAGACAATGAGCAGTTCTTC.

The chain recombines TRBV7-2 with TRBJ2-1; 8 bases align to TRBD2. Germline-derived CDR1 and CDR2 are SGHTA and FQGNSA. The CDR3 consists of 15 residues. Unmatched junction bases numbered 7, after V lost 2 bases and J lost 7 bases. CDR3 nucleotides: TGTGCCAGCAGCTTAAGCCACGGGGGGGCAAATGAGCAGTTCTTC. Amino acid sequence: CASSLSHGGANEQFF.

The chain uses TRBV11-2 and TRBJ2-5, with D unclear. Germline V gene lookup returns CDR1 SGHAT and CDR2 FQNNGV. V was cut by 2 bases and J by 5 bases, with 15 bases left in between. The CDR3 sequence is 15 residues long. The CDR3 DNA reads as TGTGCCAGCAGCTTAAATCCGCTAGAGGCGGAGACCCAGTACTTC. The encoded protein is CASSLNPLEAETQYF.

The rearrangement uses TRBV11-2 and TRBJ2-7; TRBD2 might be the D (7 bases). Germline loops: CDR1 SGHAT, CDR2 FQNNGV. CDR3 size: 15 residues. V lost 5 bases, J lost 3 bases, and 17 bases lay in between. The CDR3 DNA reads as TGTGCCAGCAGCCTCCGGGGGGCTGGGGGCTACGAGCAGTACTTC. Translating gives CASSLRGAGGYEQYF. Together with reference TRBV11-2 and TRBJ2-7, the CDR3 gives the full variable domain: EAGVAQSPRYKIIEKRQSVAFWCNPISGHATLYWYQQILGQGPKLLIQFQNNGVVDDSQLPKDRFSAERLKGVDSTLKIQPAKLEDSAVYLCASSLRGAGGYEQYFGPGTRLTVT.

The rearrangement joins TRBV6-5 to TRBJ2-1; TRBD2 matches 12 bases. The trim removed 5 bases at V and 1 base at J, leaving 0 bases unmatched. Looked up from germline, CDR1 is MNHEY and CDR2 is SVGAGI. CDR3 length: 15 residues. CDR3: CASSTSGGSYNEQFF. The CDR3 DNA sequence: TGTGCCAGCAGTACTAGCGGGGGGTCCTACAATGAGCAGTTCTTC.

The CDR3 loop reads CAWSVQAGLNEQFF. The CDR3 bases are TGTGCCTGGAGTGTACAGGCTGGGCTGAATGAGCAGTTCTTC. The chain is built from TRBV30 and TRBJ2-1; maybe TRBD1 (5 bases). V was clipped by 0 bases and J by 7 bases, with 13 bases between them. This CDR3 region has 14 residues. Germline V gives CDR1 GTSNPN, CDR2 SVGIG (reference sequence). Full variable domain (outside the CDR3, taken from reference TRBV30 and TRBJ2-1): SQTIHQWPATLVQPVGSPLSLECTVEGTSNPNLYWYRQAAGRGLQLLFYSVGIGQISSEVPQNLSASRPQDRQFILSSKKLLLSDSGFYLCAWSVQAGLNEQFFGPGTRLTVL.

Only one count was recorded for this clone. V gene TRBV6-2 or TRBV6-3 combines with J gene TRBJ1-1; 7 bases map to TRBD1. Germline CDR1 is MNHEY and CDR2 is SVGEGT. V lost 5 bases, J lost 0 bases, and 6 bases stayed unmatched. The CDR3 length is 15 residues. This CDR3 is CASSNDREVNTEAFF. CDR3 nucleotide sequence: TGTGCCAGCAGTAATGACAGGGAAGTGAACACTGAAGCTTTCTTT.

The chain employs TRBV5-4 and TRBJ2-2, with D possibly matching TRBD1 (6 bases). This CDR3 is built from 16 residues. Between the trimmed V and J ends, which lost 4 bases and 5 bases, there was a span of 18 bases. Germline-derived CDR1 and CDR2 are SGHNT and YYREEE (reference sequence). CDR3 in DNA: TGTGCCAGCAGCCCGGGCAGGGGCCTGGGGACCGGGGAGCTGTTTTTT. As protein: CASSPGRGLGTGELFF. The entire variable domain, with the rest obtained from reference TRBV5-4 and TRBJ2-2, is as follows: ETGVTQSPTHLIKTRGQQVTLRCSSQSGHNTVSWYQQALGQGPQFIFQYYREEENGRGNFPPRFSGLQFPNYSSELNVNALELDDSALYLCASSPGRGLGTGELFFGEGSRLTVL.